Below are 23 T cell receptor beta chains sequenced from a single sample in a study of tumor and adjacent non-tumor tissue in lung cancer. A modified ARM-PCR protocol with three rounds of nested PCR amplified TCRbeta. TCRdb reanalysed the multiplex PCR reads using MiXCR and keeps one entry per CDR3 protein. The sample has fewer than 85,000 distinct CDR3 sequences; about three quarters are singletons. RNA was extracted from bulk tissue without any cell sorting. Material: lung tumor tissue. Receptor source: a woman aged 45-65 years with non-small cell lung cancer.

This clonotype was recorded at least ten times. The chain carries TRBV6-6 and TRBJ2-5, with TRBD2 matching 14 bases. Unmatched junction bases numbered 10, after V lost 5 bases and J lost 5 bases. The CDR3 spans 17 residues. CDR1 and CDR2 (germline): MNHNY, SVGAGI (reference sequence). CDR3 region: CASSKPGLAGGMETQYF. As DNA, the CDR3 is TGTGCCAGCAGTAAGCCTGGACTAGCGGGAGGTATGGAGACCCAGTACTTC.

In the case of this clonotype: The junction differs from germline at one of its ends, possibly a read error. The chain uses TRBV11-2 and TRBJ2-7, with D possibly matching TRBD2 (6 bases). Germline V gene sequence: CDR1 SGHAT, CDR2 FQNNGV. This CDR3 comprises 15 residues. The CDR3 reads CTSSLLGTGAYDQYF. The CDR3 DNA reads TGTACCAGCAGCTTACTAGGGACTGGCGCGTACGATCAGTACTTC.

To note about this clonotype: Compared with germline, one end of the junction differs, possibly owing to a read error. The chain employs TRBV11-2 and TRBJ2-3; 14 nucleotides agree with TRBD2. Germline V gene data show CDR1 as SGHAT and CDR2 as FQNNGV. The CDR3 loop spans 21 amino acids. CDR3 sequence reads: CASTPVVRAWTSGRSTDTQYF. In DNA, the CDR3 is TGTGCCAGCACCCCTGTAGTTCGGGCCTGGACTAGCGGGAGGAGCACAGATACACAGTATTTT.

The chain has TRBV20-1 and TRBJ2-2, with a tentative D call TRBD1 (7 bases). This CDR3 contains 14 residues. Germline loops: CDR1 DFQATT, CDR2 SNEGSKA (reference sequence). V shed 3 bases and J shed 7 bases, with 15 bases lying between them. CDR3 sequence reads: CSASVPGGIGELFF. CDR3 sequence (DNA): TGCAGTGCTAGTGTCCCAGGGGGGATCGGGGAGCTGTTTTTT.

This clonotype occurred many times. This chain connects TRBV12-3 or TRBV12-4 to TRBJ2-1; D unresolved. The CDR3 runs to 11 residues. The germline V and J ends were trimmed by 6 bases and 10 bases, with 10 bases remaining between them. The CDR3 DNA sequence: TGTGCCAGCAGCTTGCGAGGAGAGCAGTTCTTC. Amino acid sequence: CASSLRGEQFF.

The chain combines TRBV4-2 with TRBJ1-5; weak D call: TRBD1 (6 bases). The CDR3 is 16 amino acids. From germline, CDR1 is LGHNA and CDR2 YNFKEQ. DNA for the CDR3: TGTGTCACCAGCCAAGATTTGGGCGGGGGCGGTCAGCCCCAGCATTTT. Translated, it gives CVTSQDLGGGGQPQHF.

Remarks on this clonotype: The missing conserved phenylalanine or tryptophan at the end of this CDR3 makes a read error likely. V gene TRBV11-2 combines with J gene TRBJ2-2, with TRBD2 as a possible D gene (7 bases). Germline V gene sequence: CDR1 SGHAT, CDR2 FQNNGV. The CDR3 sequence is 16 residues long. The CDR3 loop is CASSGFEGGNTGELFS. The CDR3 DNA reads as TGTGCCAGCAGTGGATTCGAGGGGGGGAACACTGGGGAGCTGTTTTCT.

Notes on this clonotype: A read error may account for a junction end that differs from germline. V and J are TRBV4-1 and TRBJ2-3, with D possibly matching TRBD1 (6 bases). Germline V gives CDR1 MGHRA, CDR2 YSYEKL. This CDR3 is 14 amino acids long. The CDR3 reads CASNQGDTTDTQYF. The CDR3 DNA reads TGCGCCAGCAACCAAGGGGACACCACAGATACGCAGTATTTT.

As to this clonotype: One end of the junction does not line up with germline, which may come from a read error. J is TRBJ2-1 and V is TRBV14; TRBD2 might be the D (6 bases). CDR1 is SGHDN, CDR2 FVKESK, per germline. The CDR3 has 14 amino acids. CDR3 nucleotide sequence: TGTGCCAGTAGCCAAGAACGACTAGTGGGGGGGCAGTTCTTC. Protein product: CASSQERLVGGQFF.

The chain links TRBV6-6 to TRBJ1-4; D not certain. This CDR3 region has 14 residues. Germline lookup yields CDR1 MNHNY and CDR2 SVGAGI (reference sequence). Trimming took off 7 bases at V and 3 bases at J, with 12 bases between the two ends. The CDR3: CASTSTLANEKLFF. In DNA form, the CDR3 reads TGTGCCAGCACTTCGACCTTAGCTAATGAAAAACTGTTTTTT.

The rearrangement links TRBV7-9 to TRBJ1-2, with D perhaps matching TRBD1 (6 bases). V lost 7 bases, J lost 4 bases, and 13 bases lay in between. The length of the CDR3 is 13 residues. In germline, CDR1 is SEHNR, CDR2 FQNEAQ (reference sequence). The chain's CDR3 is CASTFGTFYGYTF. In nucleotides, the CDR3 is TGTGCCAGCACTTTCGGGACATTCTATGGCTACACCTTC.

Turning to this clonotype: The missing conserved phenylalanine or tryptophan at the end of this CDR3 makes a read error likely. CDR3 protein: CASNLRQGANEQYL. CDR3 nucleotide sequence: TGTGCCAGCAACCTAAGGCAGGGGGCGAACGAGCAGTACTTA. The genes are TRBV6-5 and TRBJ2-7; 8 bases line up with TRBD1. The CDR3 covers 14 residues. V lost 7 bases to trimming and J lost 5 bases; unmatched junction nucleotides: 10. Germline loops: CDR1 MNHEY, CDR2 SVGAGI.

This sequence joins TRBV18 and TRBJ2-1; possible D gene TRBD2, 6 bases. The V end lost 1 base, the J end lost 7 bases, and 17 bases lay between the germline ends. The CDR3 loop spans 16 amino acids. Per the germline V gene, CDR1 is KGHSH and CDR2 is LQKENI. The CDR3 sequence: CASSPRVGGLGNEQFF. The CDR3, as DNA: TGTGCCAGCTCACCACGAGTGGGAGGCTTGGGAAATGAGCAGTTCTTC.

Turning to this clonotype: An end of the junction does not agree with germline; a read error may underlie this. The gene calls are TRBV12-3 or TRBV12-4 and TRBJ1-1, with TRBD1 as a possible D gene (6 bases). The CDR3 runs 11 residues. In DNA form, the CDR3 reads TGTGCCAGCAGTAAGGGGGGTTCAGCTTCCTTT. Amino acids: CASSKGGSASF.

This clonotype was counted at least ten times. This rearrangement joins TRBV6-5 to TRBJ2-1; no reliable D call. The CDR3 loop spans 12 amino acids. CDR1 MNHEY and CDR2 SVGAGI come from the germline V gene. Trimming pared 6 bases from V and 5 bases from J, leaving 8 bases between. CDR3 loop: CASSRPNNEQFF. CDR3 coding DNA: TGTGCCAGCAGCAGACCTAACAATGAGCAGTTCTTC.

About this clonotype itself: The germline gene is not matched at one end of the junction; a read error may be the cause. Here the CDR3 reads CTSSLAGIGETQYF. The CDR3 DNA is TGTACCAGCAGCCTAGCGGGAATTGGTGAGACCCAGTACTTC. This chain connects TRBV6-2 or TRBV6-3 to TRBJ2-5; 9 nucleotides agree with TRBD2. Germline assignment: CDR1 MNHEY and CDR2 SVGEGT. CDR3 size: 14 residues.

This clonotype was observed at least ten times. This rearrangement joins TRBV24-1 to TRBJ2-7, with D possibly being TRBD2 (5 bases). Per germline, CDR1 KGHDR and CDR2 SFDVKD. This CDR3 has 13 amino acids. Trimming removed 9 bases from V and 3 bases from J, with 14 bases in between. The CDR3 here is CATSRAGDYEQYF. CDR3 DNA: TGTGCCACCTCGAGGGCTGGCGACTACGAGCAGTACTTC.

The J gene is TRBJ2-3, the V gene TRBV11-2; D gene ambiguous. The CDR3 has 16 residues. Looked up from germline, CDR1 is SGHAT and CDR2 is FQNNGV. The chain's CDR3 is CVSSPVGYPFPDTQYF. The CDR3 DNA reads TGTGTCAGTAGCCCTGTGGGTTACCCGTTTCCAGATACGCAGTATTTT.

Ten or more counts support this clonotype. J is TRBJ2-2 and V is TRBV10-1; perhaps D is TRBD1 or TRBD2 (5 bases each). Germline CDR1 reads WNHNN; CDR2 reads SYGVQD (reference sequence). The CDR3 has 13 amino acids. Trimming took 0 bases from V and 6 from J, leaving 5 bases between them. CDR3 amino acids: CASSESGAGELFF. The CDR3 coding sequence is TGCGCCAGCAGTGAGTCGGGGGCCGGGGAGCTGTTTTTT.

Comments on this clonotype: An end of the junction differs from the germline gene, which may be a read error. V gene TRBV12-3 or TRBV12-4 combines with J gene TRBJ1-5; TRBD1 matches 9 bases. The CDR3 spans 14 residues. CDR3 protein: CASSPTGGYQPQHF. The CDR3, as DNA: TGTGCCAGCAGCCCTACAGGGGGCTATCAACCCCAGCATTTT.

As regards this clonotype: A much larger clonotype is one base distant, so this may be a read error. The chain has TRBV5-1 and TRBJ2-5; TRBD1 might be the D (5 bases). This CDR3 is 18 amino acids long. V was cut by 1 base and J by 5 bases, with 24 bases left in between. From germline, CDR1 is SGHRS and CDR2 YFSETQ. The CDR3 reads CASSLIGRSLTKGETQYF. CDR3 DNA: TGCGCCAGCAGCTTGATTGGGCGTTCCCTCACCAAGGGGGAGACCCAGTACTTC.

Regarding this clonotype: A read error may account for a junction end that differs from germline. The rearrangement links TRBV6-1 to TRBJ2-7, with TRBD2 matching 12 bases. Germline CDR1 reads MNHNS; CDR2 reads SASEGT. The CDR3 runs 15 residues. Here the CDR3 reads CANSQGLAGSYEQYF. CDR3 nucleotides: TGTGCCAACAGTCAGGGACTAGCGGGCTCCTACGAGCAGTACTTC.

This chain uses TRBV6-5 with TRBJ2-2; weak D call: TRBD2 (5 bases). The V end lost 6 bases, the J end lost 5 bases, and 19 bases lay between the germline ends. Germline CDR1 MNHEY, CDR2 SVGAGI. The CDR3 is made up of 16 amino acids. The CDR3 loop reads CASRLARGPHTGELFF. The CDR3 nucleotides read TGTGCCAGCAGATTAGCGCGAGGGCCACATACCGGGGAGCTGTTTTTT.